The clone carrying this T cell receptor (beta chain) is labeled as medium-sized (0.01 to 0.1%). Antigen: not known. A TCRbeta library incorporating unique molecular identifiers was prepared. TCRdb fed the PCR reads into MiXCR, producing one record per CDR3 protein. Among about 9,200 distinct CDR3 sequences listed, about 14% were seen once. The sample comes from a study of T-cell reconstitution after alpha-beta-depleted transplantation in children. Study-level results: Day-60 TCRbeta diversity that was high in some patients was derived from surviving recipient T cells and thymic progenitors.

The receptor was derived from a male patient between 5 and 17 years old who had a stem cell transplant for acute lymphoblastic leukemia, so the T cells may come from the graft donor. The sequencing used PBMCs, mostly from graft donor cells, collected 60 days after TCRalphabeta/CD19-depleted stem cell transplant.

Here the CDR3 reads CSARDMEPWETQYF. CDR3 in DNA: TGCAGTGCTAGAGATATGGAGCCGTGGGAGACCCAGTACTTC. The chain employs TRBV20-1 and TRBJ2-5; D is uncertain. The CDR3 is 14 residues long. Germline V CDR1 and CDR2: DFQATT, SNEGSKA (reference sequence). The V and J ends lost 0 bases and 5 bases respectively, with 13 bases between them.